These T cell receptor beta chains were read from a single sample in a study of cytomegalovirus exposure and HLA in healthy donors. Only in-frame clones appear in the TCRdb table, and some are missing; sequencing was by immunoSEQ multiplex PCR. The table lists about 130,000 clones, 70% to 85% of them singletons. The material sequenced was PBMCs. All receptors come from a female donor in good health and CMV-seronegative. Both conserved end residues are part of each CDR3. The order of the fields is D gene, V gene, J gene, clone size, CDR3 protein, CDR3 DNA. A D gene is named only where the DNA matches it firmly. The size of a clone is reported for some rows only, either as once, few or many, or as a class for expanded clones.

-,TRBV6-6,TRBJ2-1,once,CASSYMLGGNEQFF,TGTGCCAGCAGTTATATGTTGGGGGGCAATGAGCAGTTCTTC
TRBD2,TRBV6-1,TRBJ2-7,-,CASSREGEGSYEQYF,TGTGCCAGCAGCCGGGAGGGGGAGGGTTCCTACGAGCAGTACTTC
TRBD2,TRBV7-3,TRBJ2-2,-,CASSSGLAGNTGELFF,TGTGCCAGCAGCTCTGGACTAGCGGGAAACACCGGGGAGCTGTTTTTT
TRBD1,TRBV4-1,TRBJ1-1,-,CASGTGTGGPAEAFF,TGCGCCAGCGGCACCGGGACAGGGGGCCCAGCTGAAGCTTTCTTT
-,TRBV9,TRBJ2-3,-,CASSVEATDSTDTQYF,TGTGCCAGCAGCGTAGAAGCGACCGATAGCACAGATACGCAGTATTTT
TRBD2,TRBV7-9,TRBJ2-7,-,CASSGETSGYEQYF,TGTGCCAGCAGCGGGGAGACTAGCGGATACGAGCAGTACTTC
-,TRBV4-3,TRBJ2-2,-,CASSRDNRGELFF,TGCGCCAGCAGCCGTGACAACCGCGGGGAGCTGTTTTTT
TRBD2,TRBV7-2,TRBJ2-5,-,CASSQTSGEFQETQYF,TGTGCCAGCAGCCAGACTAGCGGAGAGTTCCAAGAGACCCAGTACTTC
-,TRBV25-1,TRBJ1-2,-,CASSEWSTPRTF,TGTGCCAGCAGTGAATGGTCAACGCCGCGTACCTTC
-,TRBV4-3,TRBJ2-1,-,CASSQDGGQGRYNEQFF,TGCGCCAGCAGCCAAGATGGAGGTCAGGGGCGCTACAATGAGCAGTTCTTC
-,TRBV5-1,TRBJ1-4,-,CASSTTATNEKLFF,TGCGCCAGCAGCACGACAGCAACTAATGAAAAACTGTTTTTT
-,TRBV20-1,TRBJ2-5,few,CSPSQGPDF,TGCAGCCCCTCGCAGGGCCCCGACTTC
-,TRBV11-2,TRBJ1-1,-,CASSLGGMAGTEAFF,TGTGCCAGCAGCTTAGGAGGGATGGCAGGCACTGAAGCTTTCTTT
-,TRBV5-1,TRBJ2-7,-,CASSLALQASSYEQYF,TGCGCCAGCAGCTTGGCCTTACAGGCGAGCTCCTACGAGCAGTACTTC
-,TRBV10-3,TRBJ1-2,-,CAISERSRNYGYTF,TGTGCCATCAGTGAAAGATCCAGGAACTATGGCTACACCTTC
-,TRBV7-2,TRBJ1-3,-,CASSLDLGRNTIYF,TGTGCCAGCAGCTTAGATCTTGGCCGCAACACCATATATTTT
-,TRBV4-3,TRBJ1-2,-,CASSQDLGGNYGYTF,TGCGCCAGCAGCCAAGATCTGGGGGGTAACTATGGCTACACCTTC
TRBD2,TRBV29-1,TRBJ2-1,-,CSAKGLAGSNEQFF,TGCAGCGCAAAGGGACTAGCGGGTTCCAATGAGCAGTTCTTC
-,TRBV4-1,TRBJ2-4,-,CASSQVGREVKNIQYF,TGCGCCAGCAGCCAAGTGGGTAGGGAGGTCAAAAACATTCAGTACTTC
TRBD1,TRBV4-3,TRBJ2-7,-,CASSQVTGGSYEQYF,TGCGCCAGCAGCCAAGTTACAGGGGGCTCCTACGAGCAGTACTTC
TRBD1,TRBV29-1,TRBJ1-6,-,CSVRTGGPLNSPLHF,TGCAGCGTCCGGACAGGGGGCCCCCTTAATTCACCCCTCCACTTT
TRBD1,TRBV27,TRBJ1-6,once,CASRGRQGDNSPLHF,TGTGCCAGCAGGGGGAGACAGGGTGACAATTCACCCCTCCACTTT
-,TRBV5-1,TRBJ1-1,-,CASSFDRLGEAFF,TGCGCCAGCAGCTTCGACAGGCTTGGTGAAGCTTTCTTT
TRBD2,TRBV5-1,TRBJ2-3,few,CASNSIAGGPDTQYF,TGCGCCAGCAACTCGATAGCGGGAGGGCCAGATACGCAGTATTTT
TRBD1,TRBV5-4,TRBJ1-4,-,CASSPTSGQGDEKLFF,TGTGCCAGCAGCCCCACGAGTGGACAGGGGGACGAAAAACTGTTTTTT
-,TRBV5-1,TRBJ1-2,-,CASSLEAGKDGYTF,TGCGCCAGCAGCTTGGAAGCGGGGAAGGATGGCTACACCTTC
TRBD1,TRBV9,TRBJ1-1,once,CASSGGTGAGTEAFF,TGTGCCAGCAGCGGGGGGACAGGGGCGGGAACTGAAGCTTTCTTT
-,TRBV6-5,TRBJ2-5,few,CASSYVGETQYF,TGTGCCAGCAGTTACGTCGGGGAGACCCAGTACTTC
TRBD1,TRBV27,TRBJ1-2,-,CASTMGTGKGHGYTF,TGTGCCAGCACCATGGGGACAGGGAAAGGACATGGCTACACCTTC
-,TRBV4-3,TRBJ2-7,-,CASSQAGYEQYF,TGCGCCAGCAGCCAAGCCGGGTACGAGCAGTACTTC
-,TRBV6-1,TRBJ1-5,-,CASRVQGSQPQHF,TGTGCCAGCAGAGTACAGGGTTCACAGCCCCAGCATTTT
-,TRBV2,TRBJ2-4,-,CASHDGVRDIQYF,TGTGCCAGCCACGACGGGGTGCGGGACATTCAGTACTTC
TRBD2,TRBV6-5,TRBJ2-5,few,CASSSSLAGYQETQYF,TGTGCCAGCAGTTCCTCACTAGCGGGGTATCAAGAGACCCAGTACTTC
-,TRBV7-9,TRBJ1-2,-,CASSSLGGNYGYTF,TGTGCCAGCAGTTCCCTCGGCGGAAACTATGGCTACACCTTC
-,TRBV4-2,TRBJ2-4,-,CASSQAGLAKNIQYF,TGTGCCAGCAGCCAAGCGGGACTAGCCAAAAACATTCAGTACTTC
-,TRBV5-4,TRBJ1-2,-,CASSLEGPYGYTF,TGTGCCAGCAGCTTGGAGGGGCCGTATGGCTACACCTTC
-,TRBV20-1,TRBJ2-5,-,CSVGVGETQYF,TGCAGTGTCGGGGTCGGAGAGACCCAGTACTTC
TRBD2,TRBV5-4,TRBJ2-7,-,CASSPGTSFGEQYF,TGTGCCAGCAGCCCCGGGACTAGTTTCGGCGAGCAGTACTTC
TRBD1,TRBV7-3,TRBJ1-2,-,CASSSGDRVSGYTF,TGTGCCAGCAGCTCAGGGGACAGGGTTAGCGGCTACACCTTC
-,TRBV10-3,TRBJ2-3,few,CAISESGSEDTQYF,TGTGCCATCAGTGAGTCTGGCAGCGAGGATACGCAGTATTTT